Listed below are T cell receptor beta chains from one sample, sequenced in a study of CD8 T cells in Susac syndrome. TCRdb analysed the immunoSEQ multiplex PCR reads with MiXCR anew, one entry per CDR3 protein. The sample includes roughly 180,000 distinct CDR3 sequences, 85% to 95% of them seen just once. What was sequenced was CD4+ T cells from PBMCs. The receptors stem from a human donor with Susac syndrome. CDR3s include the opening cysteine and the closing phenylalanine or tryptophan. A D gene is named only where the DNA matches it firmly. Where a row states a size, it is once, few, many or the class of an expanded clone; other rows omit it.

>-|-|TRBV4-1|TRBJ1-1
TGCGCCAGCAGCCAAGTTGGCCAAAAAAACACTGAAGCTTTCTTT
CASSQVGQKNTEAFF
>-|-|TRBV7-9|TRBJ2-2
TGTGCCAGCAGCTGGGGGTCCGACCGGGAGCTGTTTTTT
CASSWGSDRELFF
>once|TRBD2|TRBV9|TRBJ2-5
TGTGCCAGCAGCGTATTAGCGGGGGAGACCCAGTACTTC
CASSVLAGETQYF
>-|TRBD1|TRBV5-4|TRBJ2-7
TGTGCCAGCAGCATACAGGGGCACTACGAGCAGTACTTC
CASSIQGHYEQYF
>-|TRBD1|TRBV13|TRBJ2-3
TGTGCCAGCAGCGCGCGACAGGGGGACACAGATACGCAGTATTTT
CASSARQGDTDTQYF
>-|-|TRBV11-2|TRBJ1-1
TGTGCCAGCAGCCCCTGGGTGAACACTGAAGCTTTCTTT
CASSPWVNTEAFF
>-|TRBD2|TRBV20-1|TRBJ2-3
TGCAGTGCTAGAGTGGGTCGTCTAGCGGGAGCAAATACAGATACGCAGTATTTT
CSARVGRLAGANTDTQYF
>-|TRBD1|TRBV20-1|TRBJ1-2
TGCAGTGCTTCCGGGACAGGATACTATGGCTACACCTTC
CSASGTGYYGYTF
>-|-|TRBV29-1|TRBJ1-1
TGCAGCGTTGGACTTGATTTCTTT
CSVGLDFF
>-|-|TRBV5-1|TRBJ2-2
TGCGCCAGCAGCTTGATGGAGACCGGGGAGCTGTTTTTT
CASSLMETGELFF
>-|-|TRBV3-1|TRBJ2-7
TGTGCCAGCAGCCCGCGGGATCCCTACGAGCAGTACTTC
CASSPRDPYEQYF
>-|-|TRBV29-1|TRBJ2-3
TGCAGCGGGGATGAGGGCGCATTCACAGATACGCAGTATTTT
CSGDEGAFTDTQYF
>-|-|TRBV28|TRBJ2-7
TGTGCCAGCAGTTCTCCCCGCCGGGACGGCTCCTACGAGCAGTACTTC
CASSSPRRDGSYEQYF
>-|TRBD1|TRBV6-2/TRBV6-3|TRBJ2-7
TGTGCCAGCAGTTCCCCACAGAACGACAGGGCGCCCTACGAGCAGTACTTC
CASSSPQNDRAPYEQYF
>-|-|TRBV28|TRBJ1-5
TGTGCCAGCAGACCCCAGGGGAGCAGCAATCAGCCCCAGCATTTT
CASRPQGSSNQPQHF
>-|-|TRBV28|TRBJ1-5
TGTGCCAGCCGTGGAGGGGGGCAGCCCCAGCATTTT
CASRGGGQPQHF
>-|-|TRBV20-1|TRBJ1-1
TGCAGTGCTAGAGAAGGGGGCACTGAAGCTTTCTTT
CSAREGGTEAFF
>-|TRBD2|TRBV28|TRBJ2-1
TGTGCCGGGGTAGCGGGAGGAAATGAGCAGTTCTTC
CAGVAGGNEQFF
>-|TRBD1|TRBV19|TRBJ1-5
TGTGCCAGTAGTATACCCCGGGACAGAGGCCAGCCCCAGCATTTT
CASSIPRDRGQPQHF
>-|TRBD1|TRBV18|TRBJ2-1
TGTGCCAGCTCACCACCGGGACAGGGTCGTCATGAGCAGTTCTTC
CASSPPGQGRHEQFF
>-|TRBD2|TRBV10-3|TRBJ2-7
TGTGCCATCAGGACCGGGACTAGCATCCACGAGCAGTACTTC
CAIRTGTSIHEQYF
>-|-|TRBV4-3|TRBJ1-1
TGCGCCAGCAGCCAAGTCCTCAGGGGGAACACTGAAGCTTTCTTT
CASSQVLRGNTEAFF
>-|-|TRBV6-2/TRBV6-3|TRBJ2-1
TGTGCCAGCAATCGACTATACAATGAGCAGTTCTTC
CASNRLYNEQFF
>-|TRBD2|TRBV20-1|TRBJ2-5
TGCAGTGCTAGGGGACTAGCTCCAGAGACCCAGTACTTC
CSARGLAPETQYF
>once|TRBD1|TRBV5-1|TRBJ2-4
TGCGCCAGCAGTTATACTTACAGGGGTGCCAAAAACATTCAGTACTTC
CASSYTYRGAKNIQYF
>-|TRBD2|TRBV20-1|TRBJ2-1
TGCAGTGCTAGAAAAGTCCGGAGCGGGATCTCTGACAATGAGCAGTTCTTC
CSARKVRSGISDNEQFF
>-|TRBD2|TRBV29-1|TRBJ2-1
TGCAGCGTTCCACCTGAGGCGGGGGCCTACAATGAGCAGTTCTTC
CSVPPEAGAYNEQFF
>-|-|TRBV3-1|TRBJ1-2
TGTGCCAGCAGCCGACGAAGGGGGGGCGGGTATGGCTACACCTTC
CASSRRRGGGYGYTF
>-|TRBD2|TRBV29-1|TRBJ2-5
TGCAGCGGGACCTCGACTAGCGGTCAAGAGACCCAGTACTTC
CSGTSTSGQETQYF
>-|TRBD2|TRBV20-1|TRBJ2-1
TGCAGTGCTAGCGAAGGGACTAGTCTCGATGAGCAGTTCTTC
CSASEGTSLDEQFF
>-|-|TRBV9|TRBJ1-3
TGTGCCAGCAGCGTAGGTCTGGTTCCGGACACCATATATTTT
CASSVGLVPDTIYF
>-|-|TRBV12-3/TRBV12-4|TRBJ2-7
TGTGCCAGCAGTCCGCGGAGGTTGGAGCAGTACTTC
CASSPRRLEQYF
>-|TRBD2|TRBV10-3|TRBJ2-7
TGTGCCATCAAGGGGCCCGGGACTAGCGGGAGATACGAGCAGTACTTC
CAIKGPGTSGRYEQYF
>-|-|TRBV7-2|TRBJ2-2
TGTGCCAGCAGCTTACAGGGGTGGTTCGAGGCCGGGGAGCTGTTTTTT
CASSLQGWFEAGELFF
>-|-|TRBV11-2|TRBJ2-7
TGTGCCAGCAGCAAAGGAGTGACGGTCTACGAGCAGTACTTC
CASSKGVTVYEQYF